Presented here are 8 T cell receptor beta chains from one specimen sequenced in a study of cytomegalovirus exposure and HLA in healthy donors. In the PCR, 60 Vbeta and 13 Jbeta primers were used. Profiling relied on immunoSEQ multiplex PCR, and the TCRdb table lists in-frame clones only, not all of them. This table lists 120,000 to 150,000 clones. Sequenced material: PBMCs. The receptor source for this set is a woman between 45 and 60 years old in good health and CMV-seronegative.

The V call is TRBV5-6, the J call TRBJ1-4; D not certain. V was trimmed by 0 bases and J by 4 bases, leaving 4 bases between them. This CDR3 spans 13 amino acids. Germline V gene data show CDR1 as SGHDT and CDR2 as YYEEEE. The CDR3 DNA sequence: TGTGCCAGCAGCTTGGGTTATAATGAAAAACTGTTTTTT. Protein sequence: CASSLGYNEKLFF.

The chain couples TRBV29-1 to TRBJ1-1; 9 nucleotides match TRBD1. The CDR3 covers 15 residues. With 7 bases clipped from V and 0 bases from J, the junction kept 9 bases outside the gene matches. Germline V lookup: CDR1 SQVTM, CDR2 ANQGSEA. DNA for the CDR3: TGCAGCGGTACAGGGGGCTGGGGGATGAACACTGAAGCTTTCTTT. Translation gives CSGTGGWGMNTEAFF.

This chain uses TRBV5-1 with TRBJ2-5; D perhaps matches TRBD2 (6 bases). The CDR3 length is 14 residues. Germline CDR1 and CDR2: SGHRS and YFSETQ. Trimming took 4 bases from V and 5 from J, leaving 15 bases between them. The CDR3 DNA sequence: TGCGCCAGCAGCAGATCGGACCGGGGGGAGACCCAGTACTTC. Translated: CASSRSDRGETQYF.

The chain couples TRBV6-5 to TRBJ1-5; the D gene is possibly TRBD1 (5 bases). The CDR3 consists of 13 residues. Germline lookup yields CDR1 MNHEY and CDR2 SVGAGI. The V end was cut by 4 bases, the J end by 4 bases, with 8 bases between. The CDR3 sequence: CASSSQGNQPQHF. In DNA, the CDR3 is TGTGCCAGCAGTTCTCAGGGTAATCAGCCCCAGCATTTT.

The gene calls are TRBV6-6 and TRBJ2-7, with 8 bases matching TRBD2. The CDR3 length is 15 residues. From germline, CDR1 is MNHNY and CDR2 SVGAGI (reference sequence). J lost 0 bases, V lost 0 bases, and 1 base had no gene match. As DNA, the CDR3 is TGTGCCAGCAGTTACTCTAGCGGGAACTCCTACGAGCAGTACTTC. Translation: CASSYSSGNSYEQYF.

This chain connects TRBV5-6 to TRBJ2-7, with 7 nucleotides matching TRBD1. There are 14 residues in the CDR3. From germline, CDR1 is SGHDT and CDR2 YYEEEE. The V gene end was trimmed by 4 bases and the J gene end by 0 bases; junction bases not matched to a gene: 4. In DNA, the CDR3 is TGTGCCAGCAGCCAGACAGGGTACTCCTACGAGCAGTACTTC. Translating it yields CASSQTGYSYEQYF.

V and J are TRBV28 and TRBJ1-2, with D hard to call. There are 13 residues in the CDR3. V lost 6 bases and J lost 1, with 9 bases in between. From germline, CDR1 is MDHEN and CDR2 SYDVKM. The CDR3 protein is CASSPQFNYGYTF. The DNA for the CDR3 is TGTGCCAGCAGCCCGCAGTTTAACTATGGCTACACCTTC.

CDR3 nucleotides: TGTGCCATCAGTGAGGTGGCAGGGCCCTATGGCTACACCTTC. The encoded protein is CAISEVAGPYGYTF. The chain joins TRBV10-3 to TRBJ1-2; possibly TRBD1 for D (5 bases). From germline, CDR1 is ENHRY and CDR2 SYGVKD. The CDR3 is made up of 14 amino acids. The V and J ends lost 2 bases and 4 bases respectively, with 11 bases between them.